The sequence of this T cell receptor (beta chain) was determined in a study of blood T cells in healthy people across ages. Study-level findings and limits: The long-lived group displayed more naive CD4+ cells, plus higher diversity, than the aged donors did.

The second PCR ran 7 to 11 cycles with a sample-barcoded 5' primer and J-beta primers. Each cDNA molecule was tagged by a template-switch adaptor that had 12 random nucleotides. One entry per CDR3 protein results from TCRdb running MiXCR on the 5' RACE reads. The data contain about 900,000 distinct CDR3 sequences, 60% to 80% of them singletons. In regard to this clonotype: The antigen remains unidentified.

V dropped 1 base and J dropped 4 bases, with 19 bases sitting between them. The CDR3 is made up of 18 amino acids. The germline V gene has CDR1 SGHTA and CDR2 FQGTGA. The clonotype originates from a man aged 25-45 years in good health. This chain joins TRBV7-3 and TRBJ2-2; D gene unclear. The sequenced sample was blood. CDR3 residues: CASSLNPHGRTGTGELFF. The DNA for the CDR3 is TGTGCCAGCAGCTTAAATCCCCATGGCAGGACCGGCACCGGGGAGCTGTTTTTT. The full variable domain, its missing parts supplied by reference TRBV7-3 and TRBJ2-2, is GAGVSQTPSNKVTEKGKYVELRCDPISGHTALYWYRQSLGQGPEFLIYFQGTGAADDSGLPNDRFFAVRPEGSVSTLKIQRTERGDSAVYLCASSLNPHGRTGTGELFFGEGSRLTVL.